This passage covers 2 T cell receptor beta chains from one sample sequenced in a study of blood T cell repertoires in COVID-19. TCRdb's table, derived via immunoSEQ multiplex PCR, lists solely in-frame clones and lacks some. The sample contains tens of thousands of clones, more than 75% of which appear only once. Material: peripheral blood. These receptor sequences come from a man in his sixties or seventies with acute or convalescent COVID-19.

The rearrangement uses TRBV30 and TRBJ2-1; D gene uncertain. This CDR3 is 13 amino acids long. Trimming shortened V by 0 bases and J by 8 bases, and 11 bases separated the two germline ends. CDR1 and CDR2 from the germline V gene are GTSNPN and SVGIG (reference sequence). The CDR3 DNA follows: TGTGCCTGGAGTGTAGCGTTTTTGGATGAGCAGTTCTTC. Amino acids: CAWSVAFLDEQFF.

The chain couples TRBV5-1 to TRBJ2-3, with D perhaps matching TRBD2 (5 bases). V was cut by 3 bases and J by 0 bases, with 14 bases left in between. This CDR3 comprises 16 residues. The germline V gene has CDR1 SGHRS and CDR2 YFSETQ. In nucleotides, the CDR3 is TGCGCCAGCAGCTCCGGGGTGGTTCTTAGCACAGATACGCAGTATTTT. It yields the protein CASSSGVVLSTDTQYF.